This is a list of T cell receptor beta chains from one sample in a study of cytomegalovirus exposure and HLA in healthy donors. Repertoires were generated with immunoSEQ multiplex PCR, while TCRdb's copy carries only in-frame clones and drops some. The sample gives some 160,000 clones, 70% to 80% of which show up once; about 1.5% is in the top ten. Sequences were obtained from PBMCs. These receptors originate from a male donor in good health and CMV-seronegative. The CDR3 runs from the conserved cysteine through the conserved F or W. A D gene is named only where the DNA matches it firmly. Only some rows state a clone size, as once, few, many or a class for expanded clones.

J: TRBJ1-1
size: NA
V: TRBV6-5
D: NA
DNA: TGTGCCAGCAGTTACTTTACAGGTGGTGACACTGAAGCTTTCTTT
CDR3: CASSYFTGGDTEAFF

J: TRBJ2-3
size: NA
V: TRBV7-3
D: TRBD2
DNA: TGTGCCAGCAGTCCTAGCGGGGGAAATACGCAGTATTTT
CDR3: CASSPSGGNTQYF

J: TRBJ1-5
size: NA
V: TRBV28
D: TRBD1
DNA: TGTGCCAGCAGATCAGGGGGCGCGGTCCCCGAGCCCCAGCATTTT
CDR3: CASRSGGAVPEPQHF

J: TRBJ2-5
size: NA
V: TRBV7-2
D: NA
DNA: TGTGCCAGCAGCTTATTTACACAAGAGACCCAGTACTTC
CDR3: CASSLFTQETQYF

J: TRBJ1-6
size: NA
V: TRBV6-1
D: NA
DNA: TGTGCCAGCAGTGAAACAGGGACCAATTCACCCCTCCACTTT
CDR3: CASSETGTNSPLHF

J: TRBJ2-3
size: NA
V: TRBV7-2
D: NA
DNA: TGTGCCAGCAGGCGGACTAGCACAGATACGCAGTATTTT
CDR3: CASRRTSTDTQYF

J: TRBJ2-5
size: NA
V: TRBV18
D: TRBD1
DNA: TGTGCCAGCCGGCCCGGGACAGAAGAGACCCAGTACTTC
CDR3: CASRPGTEETQYF

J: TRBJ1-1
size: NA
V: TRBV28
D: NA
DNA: TGTGCCAGCAGTCTCCTTGGGGCCACTGAAGCTTTCTTT
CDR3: CASSLLGATEAFF

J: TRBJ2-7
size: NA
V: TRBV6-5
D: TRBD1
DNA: TGTGCCAGCAGTACCACGGACAGGGGAGGAAACGAGCAGTACTTC
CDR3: CASSTTDRGGNEQYF

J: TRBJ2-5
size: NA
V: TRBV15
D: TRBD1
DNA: TGTGCCACCAGCACAGGGGGTACACAAGAGACCCAGTACTTC
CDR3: CATSTGGTQETQYF

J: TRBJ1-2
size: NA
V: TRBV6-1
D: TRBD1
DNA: TGTGCCAGCAGCCAACCGGGACAGGGGGACTATGGCTACACCTTC
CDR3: CASSQPGQGDYGYTF

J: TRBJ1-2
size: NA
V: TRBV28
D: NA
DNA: TGTGCCAGCACACTTGGCGGGGCTCCTAACTATGGCTACACCTTC
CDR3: CASTLGGAPNYGYTF

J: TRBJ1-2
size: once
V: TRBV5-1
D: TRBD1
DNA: TGCGCCAGCAGCTCGGGGACAGGGGGCCGCCACACCTTC
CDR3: CASSSGTGGRHTF

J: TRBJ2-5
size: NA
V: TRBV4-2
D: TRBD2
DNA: TGTGCCAGCAGCCAAGTAACGACTAGCGGGGCCGGGGAGACCCAGTACTTC
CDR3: CASSQVTTSGAGETQYF

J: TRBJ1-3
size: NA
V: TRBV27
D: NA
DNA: TGTGCCAGCAGTTTAGGATCAGGGATGGGAAACACCATATATTTT
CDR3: CASSLGSGMGNTIYF

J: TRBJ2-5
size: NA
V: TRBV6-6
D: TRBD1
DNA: TGTGCCAGCTTGGGGAACAGGGGGGATACCCAGTACTTC
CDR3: CASLGNRGDTQYF

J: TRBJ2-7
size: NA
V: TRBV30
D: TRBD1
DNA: TGTGCCTGGAGTGTTGGGTTGACAGGGGCCGAGCAGTACTTC
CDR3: CAWSVGLTGAEQYF

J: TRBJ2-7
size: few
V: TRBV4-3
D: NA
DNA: TGCGCCAGCAGCCAAGATCTAGTTAGCGGAGCTCGGTGCTTC
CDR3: CASSQDLVSGARCF